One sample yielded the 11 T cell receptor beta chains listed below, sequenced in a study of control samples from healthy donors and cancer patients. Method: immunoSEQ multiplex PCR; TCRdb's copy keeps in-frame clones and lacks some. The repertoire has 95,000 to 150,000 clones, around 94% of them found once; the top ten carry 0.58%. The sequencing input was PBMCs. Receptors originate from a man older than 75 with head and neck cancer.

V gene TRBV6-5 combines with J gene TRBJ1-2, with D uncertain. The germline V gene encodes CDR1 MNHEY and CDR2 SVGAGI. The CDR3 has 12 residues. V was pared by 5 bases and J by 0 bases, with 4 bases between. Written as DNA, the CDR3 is TGTGCCAGCAGTCAGGCTAACTATGGCTACACCTTC. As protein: CASSQANYGYTF.

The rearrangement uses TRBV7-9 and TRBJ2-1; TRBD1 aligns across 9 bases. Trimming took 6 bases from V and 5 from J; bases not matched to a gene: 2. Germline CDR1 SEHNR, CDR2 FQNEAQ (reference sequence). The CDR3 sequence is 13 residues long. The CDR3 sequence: CASRQGADNEQFF. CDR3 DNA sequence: TGTGCCAGCAGACAGGGGGCGGACAATGAGCAGTTCTTC.

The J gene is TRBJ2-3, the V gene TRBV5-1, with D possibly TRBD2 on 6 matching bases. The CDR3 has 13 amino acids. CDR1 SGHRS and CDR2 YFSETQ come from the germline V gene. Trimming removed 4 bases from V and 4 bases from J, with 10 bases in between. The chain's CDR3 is CASSVGSADTQYF. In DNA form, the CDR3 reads TGCGCCAGCAGCGTCGGGAGTGCAGATACGCAGTATTTT.

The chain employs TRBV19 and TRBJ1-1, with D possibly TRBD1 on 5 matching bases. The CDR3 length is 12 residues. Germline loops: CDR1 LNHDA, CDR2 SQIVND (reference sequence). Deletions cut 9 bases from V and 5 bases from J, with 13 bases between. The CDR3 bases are TGTGCCAGCAGCCCGACAGTGACTGAAGCTTTCTTT. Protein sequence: CASSPTVTEAFF.

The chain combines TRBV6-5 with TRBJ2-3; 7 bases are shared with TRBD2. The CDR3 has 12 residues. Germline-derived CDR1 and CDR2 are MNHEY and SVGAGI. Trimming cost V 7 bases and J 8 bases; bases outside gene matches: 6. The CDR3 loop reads CASNGGTGTQYF. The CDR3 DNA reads TGTGCCAGCAACGGGGGGACCGGTACGCAGTATTTT.

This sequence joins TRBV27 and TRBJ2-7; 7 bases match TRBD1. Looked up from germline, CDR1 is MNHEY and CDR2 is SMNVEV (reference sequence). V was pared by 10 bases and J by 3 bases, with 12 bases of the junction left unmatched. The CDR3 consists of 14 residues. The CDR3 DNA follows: TGTGCCACCGCACTGGACAGGAGACACTACGAGCAGTACTTC. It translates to CATALDRRHYEQYF.

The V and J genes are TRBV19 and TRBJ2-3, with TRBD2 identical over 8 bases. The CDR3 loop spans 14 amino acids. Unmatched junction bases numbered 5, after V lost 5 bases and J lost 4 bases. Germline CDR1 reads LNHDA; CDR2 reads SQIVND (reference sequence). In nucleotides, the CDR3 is TGTGCCAGTAGTCCGAGCGGGGGCTCAGATACGCAGTATTTT. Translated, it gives CASSPSGGSDTQYF. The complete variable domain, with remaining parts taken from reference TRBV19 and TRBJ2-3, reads DGGITQSPKYLFRKEGQNVTLSCEQNLNHDAMYWYRQDPGQGLRLIYYSQIVNDFQKGDIAEGYSVSREKKESFPLTVTSAQKNPTAFYLCASSPSGGSDTQYFGPGTRLTVL.

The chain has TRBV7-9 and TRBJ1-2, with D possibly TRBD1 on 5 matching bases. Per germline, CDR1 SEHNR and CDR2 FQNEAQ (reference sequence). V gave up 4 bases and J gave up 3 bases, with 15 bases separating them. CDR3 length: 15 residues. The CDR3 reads CASSSQPGLDYGYTF. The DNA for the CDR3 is TGTGCCAGCAGCTCCCAGCCAGGGCTCGACTATGGCTACACCTTC.

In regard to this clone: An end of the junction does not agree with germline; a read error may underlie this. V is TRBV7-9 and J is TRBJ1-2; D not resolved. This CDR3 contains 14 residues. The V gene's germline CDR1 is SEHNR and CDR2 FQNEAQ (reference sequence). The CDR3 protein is CASSLAYSSYGYTF. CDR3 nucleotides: TGTGCCAGCAGCCTAGCATACAGCAGCTATGGCTACACCTTC.

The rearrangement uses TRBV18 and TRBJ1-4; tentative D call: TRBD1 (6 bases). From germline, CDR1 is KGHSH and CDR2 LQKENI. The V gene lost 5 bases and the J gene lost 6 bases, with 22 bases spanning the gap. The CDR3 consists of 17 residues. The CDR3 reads CASSGRGDGGMDEKLFF. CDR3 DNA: TGTGCCAGCTCAGGCAGGGGCGACGGCGGGATGGATGAAAAACTGTTTTTT.

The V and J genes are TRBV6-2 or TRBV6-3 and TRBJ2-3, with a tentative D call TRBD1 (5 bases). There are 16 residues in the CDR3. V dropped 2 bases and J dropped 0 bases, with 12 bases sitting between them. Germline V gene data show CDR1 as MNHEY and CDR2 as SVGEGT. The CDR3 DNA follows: TGTGCCAGCAGTTACCTAGACAGTACTAGCACAGATACGCAGTATTTT. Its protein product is CASSYLDSTSTDTQYF.